These 27 T cell receptor beta chains originate from one sample sequenced in a study of control samples from healthy donors and cancer patients. The table came from immunoSEQ multiplex PCR; TCRdb's copy has only in-frame clones and leaves some out. Seen here are some 98,000 clones, around 84% observed once, and the top ten hold over 30%. Sequencing was performed on PBMCs. These receptor sequences come from a man in his 70s with lung cancer.

The CDR3 DNA is TGTGCCAGCAGCTTATGGGAGTATTCACCCCTCCACTTT. Amino acids: CASSLWEYSPLHF. The V and J genes are TRBV7-2 and TRBJ1-6; D is uncertain. Germline V gives CDR1 SGHTA, CDR2 FQGNSA. This CDR3 is built from 13 residues. V was trimmed by 2 bases and J by 8 bases, leaving 7 bases between them.

This clone was seen a few times. This sequence joins TRBV29-1 and TRBJ1-1; a possible D gene is TRBD1 (6 bases). Trimming shortened V by 6 bases and J by 1 base, and 12 bases separated the two germline ends. The CDR3 totals 13 residues. Germline loops: CDR1 SQVTM, CDR2 ANQGSEA. CDR3 loop: CSVKRGRNTEAFF. As DNA, the CDR3 is TGCAGCGTAAAAAGGGGGAGGAACACTGAAGCTTTCTTT.

The J gene is TRBJ1-2, the V gene TRBV25-1, with D perhaps TRBD1 (5 bases). Germline CDR1 is MGHDK and CDR2 is SYGVNS. This CDR3 is built from 12 residues. V gave up 4 bases and J gave up 6 bases, with 9 bases separating them. This chain's CDR3 is CASSGVGHGYTF. CDR3 coding DNA: TGTGCCAGCAGTGGGGTGGGGCATGGCTACACCTTC.

This clone was seen only once. The chain carries TRBV7-6 and TRBJ2-3, with TRBD2 matching over 16 bases. CDR3 length: 20 residues. Unmatched junction bases numbered 15, after V lost 4 bases and J lost 5 bases. CDR1 and CDR2 from the germline V gene are SGHVS and FNYEAQ. CDR3 in amino acids: CASSSTGTSGGAIVGDTQYF. DNA of the CDR3: TGTGCCAGCAGCTCAACCGGGACTAGCGGGGGGGCCATTGTCGGAGATACGCAGTATTTT. The full variable domain, in which reference TRBV7-6 and TRBJ2-3 provide the parts outside the CDR3, is GAGVSQSPRYKVTKRGQDVALRCDPISGHVSLYWYRQALGQGPEFLTYFNYEAQQDKSGLPNDRFSAERPEGSISTLTIQRTEQRDSAMYRCASSSTGTSGGAIVGDTQYFGPGTRLTVL.

The genes are TRBV2 and TRBJ2-5; 9 bases map to TRBD2. Germline V lookup: CDR1 SNHLY, CDR2 FYNNEI. This CDR3 is 15 amino acids long. The V and J ends lost 6 bases and 5 bases, in that order; junction bases with no gene match: 10. CDR3 nucleotide sequence: TGTGCCAGCAGCCTAGGACTAGCGCCTAGGGAGACCCAGTACTTC. Its translation: CASSLGLAPRETQYF.

The rearrangement joins TRBV7-2 to TRBJ2-3; 9 bases line up with TRBD2. The germline CDR1 and CDR2 sequences are SGHTA and FQGNSA. The junction had 2 bases not matched to a gene; V was cut back by 0 bases and J by 1 base. CDR3 length equals 16 residues. In DNA, the CDR3 is TGTGCCAGCAGCTTAGCCGGCGGGGGGGGCACAGATACGCAGTATTTT. Translated, it gives CASSLAGGGGTDTQYF.

This chain links TRBV24-1 with TRBJ2-5; the D gene is possibly TRBD2 (6 bases). This CDR3 contains 14 residues. Between the trimmed V and J ends, which lost 8 bases and 0 bases, there was a span of 12 bases. CDR1 and CDR2 (germline): KGHDR, SFDVKD. CDR3 protein: CATNGGQNQETQYF. DNA of the CDR3: TGTGCCACCAACGGAGGGCAGAACCAAGAGACCCAGTACTTC.

This chain links TRBV6-1 with TRBJ1-6, with D perhaps matching TRBD1 (5 bases). Per the germline V gene, CDR1 is MNHNS and CDR2 is SASEGT. V was trimmed by 0 bases and J by 9 bases, leaving 15 bases between them. The CDR3 spans 16 residues. The DNA for the CDR3 is TGTGCCAGCAGTGAAGCCCCTACCAATGGGGGTTCACCCCTCCACTTT. Translating gives CASSEAPTNGGSPLHF.

This rearrangement joins TRBV2 to TRBJ2-6, with D possibly TRBD2 on 5 matching bases. The CDR3 is made up of 16 amino acids. V lost 0 bases and J 4 bases, leaving 10 bases between the germline ends. Germline CDR1 is SNHLY and CDR2 is FYNNEI. In DNA, the CDR3 is TGTGCCAGCAGTGAAGCGCGAGGGCGCGGGGCCAACGTCCTGACTTTC. Translating it yields CASSEARGRGANVLTF.

Here the CDR3 reads CASNGQGNTGELFF. As DNA, the CDR3 is TGCGCCAGCAATGGACAGGGAAACACCGGGGAGCTGTTTTTT. This chain connects TRBV5-1 to TRBJ2-2, with 8 positions matching TRBD1. The germline V gene has CDR1 SGHRS and CDR2 YFSETQ. Unmatched junction bases numbered 3, after V lost 6 bases and J lost 2 bases. The CDR3 totals 14 residues.

V is TRBV7-9 and J is TRBJ1-1; TRBD1 aligns across 10 bases. The CDR3 has 15 residues. V trimming: 5 bases; J trimming: 3 bases; junction bases outside the gene matches: 6. In germline, CDR1 is SEHNR, CDR2 FQNEAQ (reference sequence). In nucleotides, the CDR3 is TGTGCCAGCAGCAGCCGGGACAGGGGAGACACTGAAGCTTTCTTT. This sequence encodes CASSSRDRGDTEAFF.

The CDR3 DNA sequence: TGTGCCACCAGCAACTTACTAGCGGGACAAGAGACCCAGTACTTC. It codes for CATSNLLAGQETQYF. The rearrangement links TRBV15 to TRBJ2-5; 10 bases match TRBD2. The CDR3 totals 15 residues. J gave up 2 bases and V 4 bases, and 4 bases lay outside the gene matches. Germline assignment: CDR1 LNHNV and CDR2 YYDKDF (reference sequence).

The genes are TRBV9 and TRBJ2-2; 14 bases are a match to TRBD2. Germline CDR1 reads SGDLS; CDR2 reads YYNGEE. J lost 6 bases, V lost 1 base, and 2 bases had no gene match. CDR3 length: 16 amino acids. The DNA for the CDR3 is TGTGCCAGCAGCGTAAGGACTAGCGGGGGGTCCGGGGAGCTGTTTTTT. This codes for CASSVRTSGGSGELFF. The entire variable domain, with the rest obtained from reference TRBV9 and TRBJ2-2, is as follows: DSGVTQTPKHLITATGQRVTLRCSPRSGDLSVYWYQQSLDQGLQFLIQYYNGEERAKGNILERFSAQQFPDLHSELNLSSLELGDSALYFCASSVRTSGGSGELFFGEGSRLTVL.

The chain couples TRBV11-2 to TRBJ1-1; 9 bases line up with TRBD1. This CDR3 has 12 amino acids. Germline CDR1 reads SGHAT; CDR2 reads FQNNGV. With V trimmed by 4 bases and J by 8 bases, 2 bases remained unmatched. CDR3 sequence reads: CASSSDRGEAFF. The DNA for the CDR3 is TGTGCCAGCAGCTCGGACAGGGGAGAAGCTTTCTTT.

The gene calls are TRBV3-1 (or the pseudogene TRBV3-2) and TRBJ2-3; 8 bases are a match to TRBD1. V was pared by 1 base and J by 7 bases, with 4 bases of the junction left unmatched. The CDR3 has 14 amino acids. The germline V gene encodes CDR1 LGHDT and CDR2 YNNKEL (reference sequence). The CDR3 DNA reads as TGTGCCAGCAGCCAAGGGACAGGGTCTAATACGCAGTATTTT. Translation gives CASSQGTGSNTQYF.

This CDR3 is CASSLEGGAGSYEQYF. The CDR3 coding sequence is TGCGCCAGCAGCTTGGAAGGGGGCGCGGGCTCCTACGAGCAGTACTTC. The chain is built from TRBV5-1 and TRBJ2-7; the match to TRBD1 covers 7 bases. Germline V gene data show CDR1 as SGHRS and CDR2 as YFSETQ. J lost 0 bases, V lost 0 bases, and 6 bases had no gene match. The CDR3 extends over 16 amino acids. Together with reference TRBV5-1 and TRBJ2-7, the CDR3 gives the full variable domain: KAGVTQTPRYLIKTRGQQVTLSCSPISGHRSVSWYQQTPGQGLQFLFEYFSETQRNKGNFPGRFSGRQFSNSRSEMNVSTLELGDSALYLCASSLEGGAGSYEQYFGPGTRLTVT.

The chain employs TRBV25-1 and TRBJ2-3; D ambiguous. Trimming took 5 bases from V and 3 from J, leaving 0 bases between them. The CDR3 is 10 amino acids. Germline loops: CDR1 MGHDK, CDR2 SYGVNS. CDR3 region: CASSTDTQYF. As DNA, the CDR3 is TGTGCCAGCAGTACAGATACGCAGTATTTT. The whole variable domain, filled in from reference TRBV25-1 and TRBJ2-3, reads EADIYQTPRYLVIGTGKKITLECSQTMGHDKMYWYQQDPGMELHLIHYSYGVNSTEKGDLSSESTVSRIRTEHFPLTLESARPSHTSQYLCASSTDTQYFGPGTRLTVL.

This rearrangement joins TRBV5-1 to TRBJ2-7; D may be TRBD2 (5 bases). V was trimmed by 1 base and J by 6 bases, leaving 14 bases between them. This CDR3 has 14 amino acids. Per the germline V gene, CDR1 is SGHRS and CDR2 is YFSETQ. The CDR3 spells CASSLIREGGEQYF. In DNA form, the CDR3 reads TGCGCCAGCAGCTTGATACGCGAAGGAGGCGAGCAGTACTTC.

This clone was observed a handful of times. The V call is TRBV5-4, the J call TRBJ2-1, with 8 bases matching TRBD2. Trimming at V came to 4 bases and at J to 4 bases, leaving 7 bases not matched to a gene. Germline V CDR1 and CDR2: SGHNT, YYREEE (reference sequence). The CDR3 runs to 15 residues. The CDR3 DNA follows: TGTGCCAGCAGCCCGGGACTAGTAAGGTACAATGAGCAGTTCTTC. Translated, it gives CASSPGLVRYNEQFF.

This clone was observed once. This chain links TRBV11-1 with TRBJ1-4; D unclear. The V end was cut by 5 bases, the J end by 2 bases, with 12 bases between. CDR3 length: 15 amino acids. Germline lookup yields CDR1 SGHAT and CDR2 FQDESV (reference sequence). The CDR3 bases are TGTGCCAGCAGCGTCACCAGGTCCACTAATGAAAAACTGTTTTTT. Translated: CASSVTRSTNEKLFF.

The genes are TRBV29-1 and TRBJ1-2, with D hard to call. Per germline, CDR1 SQVTM and CDR2 ANQGSEA. The V gene lost 1 base and the J gene lost 8 bases, with 23 bases spanning the gap. The CDR3 extends over 16 amino acids. This chain's CDR3 is CSVEVSTVVRVNGYTF. The CDR3 DNA reads TGCAGCGTTGAAGTTTCCACGGTCGTGAGGGTCAACGGCTACACCTTC.

The chain employs TRBV21-1 and TRBJ1-5. TRBV21-1 is recorded as a pseudogene. The CDR3 runs to 17 residues. CDR3 sequence reads: CASSKAGRDALNQPQHF. DNA of the CDR3: TGTGCCAGCAGCAAAGCGGGCAGGGACGCTCTCAATCAGCCCCAGCATTTT.

This clone was detected only once. This rearrangement joins TRBV11-2 to TRBJ2-2; TRBD1 is a possible D gene (6 bases). Per germline, CDR1 SGHAT and CDR2 FQNNGV. CDR3 size: 17 residues. The V end lost 0 bases, the J end lost 5 bases, and 16 bases lay between the germline ends. The CDR3 protein is CASSLEVSWGPTGELFF. In DNA, the CDR3 is TGTGCCAGCAGCTTAGAAGTATCGTGGGGGCCGACCGGGGAGCTGTTTTTT.

The chain has TRBV20-1 and TRBJ2-7; no clear D. V gave up 3 bases and J gave up 5 bases, with 8 bases separating them. The germline CDR1 and CDR2 sequences are DFQATT and SNEGSKA (reference sequence). The CDR3 length is 11 residues. CDR3 in amino acids: CSASGRDEQYF. The CDR3 DNA reads TGCAGTGCTAGTGGACGGGACGAGCAGTACTTC.

This clone was detected a few times. V gene TRBV21-1 combines with J gene TRBJ2-7; TRBD1, the table's D call, lacks a check against the DNA. TRBV21-1 is listed as a pseudogene. This CDR3 contains 17 residues. CDR3 loop: CASSKYERGRGSYEQYF. The CDR3 DNA sequence: TGTGCCAGCAGCAAATACGAGAGGGGGCGAGGGTCCTACGAGCAGTACTTC.

V usage is TRBV4-2 and J usage is TRBJ1-3; a weak D match, TRBD1 (5 bases). The CDR3 length is 13 residues. Trimming removed 5 bases at V and 4 bases at J, with 9 bases between. Germline V gives CDR1 LGHNA, CDR2 YNFKEQ. CDR3 amino acids: CASSAYRGNTIYF. As DNA, the CDR3 is TGTGCCAGCAGCGCGTACAGGGGAAACACCATATATTTT.

The chain recombines TRBV11-1 with TRBJ1-1; TRBD1 agrees at 11 bases. Germline V lookup: CDR1 SGHAT, CDR2 FQDESV (reference sequence). The length of the CDR3 is 16 residues. The ends lost 4 bases at V and 4 bases at J; junction bases unmatched: 8. In DNA, the CDR3 is TGTGCCAGCAGCTACGGAGCCGGGACAGGGGGCACTGAAGCTTTCTTT. Encoded protein: CASSYGAGTGGTEAFF. Looking up the rest from reference TRBV11-1 and TRBJ1-1 gives the full variable domain: EAEVAQSPRYKITEKSQAVAFWCDPISGHATLYWYRQILGQGPELLVQFQDESVVDDSQLPKDRFSAERLKGVDSTLKIQPAELGDSAMYLCASSYGAGTGGTEAFFGQGTRLTVV.